The 20 T cell receptor beta chains below come from one sample, sequenced in a study of long-term antiretroviral therapy in people with HIV. The assay used was immunoSEQ (version v3.0), run at survey level. Here immunoSEQ multiplex PCR was the method, and the copy in TCRdb shows in-frame clones only, minus some. The sample shows fewer than 30,000 clones, around 85% of them seen only once. Sample: unsorted PBMCs, taken 0.7 years before starting antiretroviral therapy. These receptors were collected from a man between 25 and 39 years old with HIV.

The V gene is TRBV7-2, the J gene TRBJ2-3; TRBD2 aligns across 10 bases. The CDR3 contains 17 residues. V lost 5 bases to trimming and J lost 3 bases; unmatched junction nucleotides: 11. CDR1 is SGHTA and CDR2 is FQGNSA in the germline V gene. The CDR3 spells CASSTSSSGSTTDTQYF. The CDR3 coding sequence is TGTGCCAGCAGCACCTCGTCTAGCGGGAGTACGACAGATACGCAGTATTTT.

The V call is TRBV19, the J call TRBJ1-1, with D tentatively TRBD1 (5 bases). The CDR3 is 17 amino acids. The V end lost 7 bases, the J end lost 4 bases, and 25 bases lay between the germline ends. Germline CDR1 is LNHDA and CDR2 is SQIVND (reference sequence). CDR3 protein: CASTTPLGGEMSTEAFF. CDR3 in DNA: TGTGCCAGTACCACCCCTCTCGGGGGAGAGATGAGCACTGAAGCTTTCTTT.

This clone is labeled as medium-sized. The chain combines TRBV28 with TRBJ2-5, with 11 bases that match TRBD2. Germline V gives CDR1 MDHEN, CDR2 SYDVKM. Unmatched junction bases numbered 9, after V lost 2 bases and J lost 7 bases. CDR3 length equals 16 residues. CDR3 region: CASSLRGLAGARTQYF. The CDR3, as DNA: TGTGCCAGCAGTTTAAGAGGACTAGCGGGCGCGCGGACCCAGTACTTC.

This chain joins TRBV14 and TRBJ1-6; 7 positions agree with TRBD1. Per the germline V gene, CDR1 is SGHDN and CDR2 is FVKESK. V trimming: 1 base; J trimming: 8 bases; junction bases outside the gene matches: 14. CDR3 length equals 18 residues. The CDR3 is CASSQVATGLLYYSPLHF. CDR3 sequence (DNA): TGTGCCAGCAGCCAAGTTGCGACAGGGCTTCTTTACTATTCACCCCTCCACTTT.

The V gene is TRBV19, the J gene TRBJ2-7; TRBD1 matches at 9 bases. The CDR3 has 16 residues. From germline, CDR1 is LNHDA and CDR2 SQIVND (reference sequence). The junction had 7 bases not matched to a gene; V was cut back by 1 base and J by 3 bases. The CDR3 bases are TGTGCCAGTAGTATAGGGTGGGGGGACAGGGTCTACGAGCAGTACTTC. Translation: CASSIGWGDRVYEQYF.

The gene calls are TRBV10-3 and TRBJ2-7; 13 bases fit TRBD2. Germline V gene lookup returns CDR1 ENHRY and CDR2 SYGVKD. The CDR3 sequence is 15 residues long. Trimming removed 2 bases from V and 2 bases from J; junction bases left unmatched: 0. CDR3: CAISEGLAGAYEQYF. In DNA, the CDR3 is TGTGCCATCAGTGAGGGACTAGCGGGGGCCTACGAGCAGTACTTC.

The chain has TRBV2 and TRBJ2-1; 13 nucleotides agree with TRBD2. V lost 6 bases, J lost 7 bases, and 12 bases stayed unmatched. The CDR3 loop spans 17 amino acids. In germline, CDR1 is SNHLY, CDR2 FYNNEI. The CDR3, as DNA: TGTGCCAGCAGAGAGCTTACTAGCGGGGGGGCGGGTAATGAGCAGTTCTTC. The encoded protein is CASRELTSGGAGNEQFF.

The V call is TRBV6-4, the J call TRBJ2-1; 7 positions match TRBD1. Per germline, CDR1 MRHNA and CDR2 SNTAGT. This CDR3 spans 15 amino acids. J gave up 8 bases and V 3 bases, and 10 bases lay outside the gene matches. CDR3 in DNA: TGTGCCAGCAGTGATACCGACAGGGTTTACGATGAGCAGTTCTTC. Its translation is CASSDTDRVYDEQFF.

This chain connects TRBV2 to TRBJ2-7; D unclear. The CDR3 has 14 residues. Germline CDR1 SNHLY, CDR2 FYNNEI. The V gene lost 6 bases and the J gene lost 4 bases, with 16 bases spanning the gap. The CDR3 bases are TGTGCCAGCAGCGAGCTAGGAACTACTTACGAGCAGTACTTC. This codes for CASSELGTTYEQYF.

V gene TRBV5-4 combines with J gene TRBJ1-1; D perhaps matches TRBD1 (5 bases). The CDR3 has 14 amino acids. Trimming left V 4 bases short and J 1 base short, with 11 bases between. The germline CDR1 and CDR2 sequences are SGHNT and YYREEE (reference sequence). The CDR3 sequence is CASSSKDKNTEAFF. The CDR3 DNA follows: TGTGCCAGCAGCAGCAAGGACAAGAACACTGAAGCTTTCTTT.

This clone has only one observation. The chain carries TRBV10-1 and TRBJ1-1, with D perhaps matching TRBD1 (6 bases). Trimming removed 6 bases at V and 5 bases at J, with 7 bases between. CDR1 WNHNN and CDR2 SYGVQD come from the germline V gene (reference sequence). The CDR3 has 11 amino acids. The CDR3 loop reads CASSRGTEAFF. As DNA, the CDR3 is TGCGCCAGCAGCAGGGGTACTGAAGCTTTCTTT.

V and J are TRBV29-1 and TRBJ2-2; 9 nucleotides agree with TRBD1. V lost 6 bases and J lost 7; bases outside the gene matches: 6. This CDR3 contains 13 residues. Germline CDR1 and CDR2: SQVTM and ANQGSEA. The CDR3 sequence: CSVDRGSIGELFF. As DNA, the CDR3 is TGCAGCGTAGACAGGGGGTCTATCGGGGAGCTGTTTTTT.

The chain uses TRBV6-1 and TRBJ1-3; 7 bases fit TRBD1. J gave up 2 bases and V 4 bases, and 5 bases lay outside the gene matches. This CDR3 has 15 amino acids. Germline V gene lookup returns CDR1 MNHNS and CDR2 SASEGT. The CDR3 region has the DNA TGTGCCAGCAGTGGAAGGGGGCAAACTGGAAACACCATATATTTT. Its translation: CASSGRGQTGNTIYF.

This chain links TRBV5-6 with TRBJ2-1; D call uncertain. This CDR3 region has 13 residues. CDR1 is SGHDT and CDR2 is YYEEEE in the germline V gene. The V and J ends lost 1 base and 7 bases respectively, with 9 bases between them. CDR3 amino acids: CASSLLGVNEQFF. CDR3 DNA sequence: TGTGCCAGCAGCTTGCTCGGCGTGAATGAGCAGTTCTTC.

By its share, this clone is medium-sized. The genes are TRBV11-2 and TRBJ1-5, with D maybe TRBD1 (5 bases). V lost 2 bases, J lost 6 bases, and 14 bases lay in between. The CDR3 runs to 15 residues. Looked up from germline, CDR1 is SGHAT and CDR2 is FQNNGV. CDR3 sequence reads: CASSLTGSGGQPQHF. The CDR3 DNA reads TGTGCCAGCAGCTTAACAGGTTCGGGGGGTCAGCCCCAGCATTTT. Full variable domain (outside the CDR3, taken from reference TRBV11-2 and TRBJ1-5): EAGVAQSPRYKIIEKRQSVAFWCNPISGHATLYWYQQILGQGPKLLIQFQNNGVVDDSQLPKDRFSAERLKGVDSTLKIQPAKLEDSAVYLCASSLTGSGGQPQHFGDGTRLSIL.

As regards this clone: At the DNA level, this CDR3 is encoded by other sequences in the same sample as well. V is TRBV6-5 and J is TRBJ2-3, with 12 bases matching TRBD2. Looked up from germline, CDR1 is MNHEY and CDR2 is SVGAGI. The CDR3 is 15 amino acids. V trimming: 6 bases; J trimming: 3 bases; junction bases outside the gene matches: 4. The CDR3 region has the DNA TGTGCCAGCAGATCCGGACTAGCGGGAACAGATACGCAGTATTTT. Amino acids: CASRSGLAGTDTQYF.

This sequence joins TRBV5-1 and TRBJ2-1; D gene ambiguous. Germline values: CDR1 SGHRS, CDR2 YFSETQ. The CDR3 totals 14 residues. Trimming removed 2 bases at V and 0 bases at J, with 6 bases between. CDR3 nucleotide sequence: TGCGCCAGCAGCTTCAGTAGCTCCTACAATGAGCAGTTCTTC. Translating it yields CASSFSSSYNEQFF. The variable domain in full, completed from reference TRBV5-1 and TRBJ2-1, reads KAGVTQTPRYLIKTRGQQVTLSCSPISGHRSVSWYQQTPGQGLQFLFEYFSETQRNKGNFPGRFSGRQFSNSRSEMNVSTLELGDSALYLCASSFSSSYNEQFFGPGTRLTVL.

The rearrangement links TRBV11-3 to TRBJ2-7; D remains unclear. Trimming took off 8 bases at V and 2 bases at J, with 16 bases between the two ends. The CDR3 consists of 14 residues. The germline gives CDR1 SGHNT, CDR2 YENEEA. The CDR3 is CASPAKGNPYEQYF. The CDR3 nucleotides read TGTGCCAGCCCAGCGAAAGGAAACCCCTACGAGCAGTACTTC. Full variable domain (rest looked up from reference TRBV11-3 and TRBJ2-7): EAGVVQSPRYKIIEKKQPVAFWCNPISGHNTLYWYLQNLGQGPELLIRYENEEAVDDSQLPKDRFSAERLKGVDSTLKIQPAELGDSAVYLCASPAKGNPYEQYFGPGTRLTVT.

This rearrangement joins TRBV6-6 to TRBJ1-6, with 7 bases lining up with TRBD1. Looked up from germline, CDR1 is MNHNY and CDR2 is SVGAGI (reference sequence). Trimming cost V 6 bases and J 5 bases; bases outside gene matches: 7. The CDR3 is 15 amino acids. CDR3 coding DNA: TGTGCCAGCAGGTGGGGACAGCCAAATAATTCACCCCTCCACTTT. This encodes CASRWGQPNNSPLHF.

This clone is a singleton in its sample. V is TRBV9 and J is TRBJ2-2, with 9 bases that match TRBD1. The germline gives CDR1 SGDLS, CDR2 YYNGEE. The V and J ends lost 3 bases and 4 bases, in that order; junction bases with no gene match: 4. The CDR3 is 15 residues long. In DNA form, the CDR3 reads TGTGCCAGCAGCGCAAGGGACAGGGCCACCGGGGAGCTGTTTTTT. Protein sequence: CASSARDRATGELFF. Full variable domain (missing parts from reference TRBV9 and TRBJ2-2): DSGVTQTPKHLITATGQRVTLRCSPRSGDLSVYWYQQSLDQGLQFLIQYYNGEERAKGNILERFSAQQFPDLHSELNLSSLELGDSALYFCASSARDRATGELFFGEGSRLTVL.